Described below is a single TCR beta chain sequence and its context. Its cognate antigen is unknown. The sample belongs to a study of cytomegalovirus exposure and HLA in healthy donors. Study-level results: Analyses of presence and absence presupposed an approximately uniform sequencing depth across donors. In vitro experiments confirmed that a few CMV-associated chains were specific for CMV antigens.

Amplification used 60 Vbeta primers and 13 Jbeta primers. Here immunoSEQ multiplex PCR was the method, and the copy in TCRdb shows in-frame clones only, minus some. Recorded for this sample: about 160,000 clones. The CDR3 covers 14 residues. Trimming took off 2 bases at V and 3 bases at J, with 10 bases between the two ends. Germline CDR1 reads MGHDK; CDR2 reads SYGVNS. The clonotype was recovered from a woman in her sixties in good health and CMV-seronegative. The gene calls are TRBV25-1 and TRBJ1-2; D remains ambiguous. Sequencing input: PBMCs. In DNA, the CDR3 is TGTGCCAGCAGTGAAGGCGGGTTTGACTATGGCTACACCTTC. As protein: CASSEGGFDYGYTF.